The clone carrying this T cell receptor beta chain showed up many times. Its antigen is unknown. The data are from a study of response to subunit inactivated influenza vaccine. Findings and caveats of the study: Every seasonal influenza vaccination brings in few new T cells, the authors suggested.

In TCRdb, the RT-PCR reads were re-called with MiXCR into one record per CDR3 protein. The sample includes around 190,000 distinct CDR3 sequences, about 9% of them seen just once. The sequence was obtained from a man in his forties or fifties who received an inactivated influenza vaccine. The sequencing used non-naive T cells sorted from PBMCs, collected on the day of vaccination.

CDR3 DNA sequence: TGTGCCAGCAGCTTAGCCCTCGGGGAGGAGCAGTTCTTC. Its protein product is CASSLALGEEQFF. V usage is TRBV7-9 and J usage is TRBJ2-1; tentative D call: TRBD2 (5 bases). The CDR3 extends over 13 amino acids. Germline values: CDR1 SEHNR, CDR2 FQNEAQ (reference sequence). With 0 bases removed from V and 10 bases from J, the gap between germline ends came to 10 bases.